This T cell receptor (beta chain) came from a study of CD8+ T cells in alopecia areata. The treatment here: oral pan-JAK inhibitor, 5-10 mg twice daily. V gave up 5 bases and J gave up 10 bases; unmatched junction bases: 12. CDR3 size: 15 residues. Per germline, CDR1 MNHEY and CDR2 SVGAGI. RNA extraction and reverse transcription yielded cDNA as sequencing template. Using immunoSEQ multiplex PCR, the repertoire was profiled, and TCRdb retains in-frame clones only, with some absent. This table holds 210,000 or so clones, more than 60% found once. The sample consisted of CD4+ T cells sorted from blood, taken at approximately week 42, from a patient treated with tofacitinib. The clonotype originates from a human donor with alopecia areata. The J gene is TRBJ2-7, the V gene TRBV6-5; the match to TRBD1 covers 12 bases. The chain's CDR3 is CASSTTGTGGNTQYF. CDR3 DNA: TGTGCCAGCAGTACCACCGGGACAGGGGGCAATACACAGTACTTC.